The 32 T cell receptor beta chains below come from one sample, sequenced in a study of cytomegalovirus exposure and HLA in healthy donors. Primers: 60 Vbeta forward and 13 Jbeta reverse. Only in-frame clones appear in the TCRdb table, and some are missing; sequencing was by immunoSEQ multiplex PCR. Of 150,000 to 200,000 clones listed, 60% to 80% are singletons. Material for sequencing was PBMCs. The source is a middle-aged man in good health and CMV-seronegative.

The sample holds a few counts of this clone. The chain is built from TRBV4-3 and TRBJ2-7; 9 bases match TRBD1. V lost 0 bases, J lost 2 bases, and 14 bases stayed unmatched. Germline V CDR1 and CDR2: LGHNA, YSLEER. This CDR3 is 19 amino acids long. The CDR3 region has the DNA TGCGCCAGCAGCCAAGAATCCAATGCGGGACAGGGAATCACCTACGAGCAGTACTTC. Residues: CASSQESNAGQGITYEQYF.

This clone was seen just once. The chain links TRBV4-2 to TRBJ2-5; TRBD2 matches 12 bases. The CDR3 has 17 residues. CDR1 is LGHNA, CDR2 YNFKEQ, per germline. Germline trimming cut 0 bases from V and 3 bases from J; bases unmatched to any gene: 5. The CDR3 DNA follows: TGTGCCAGCAGCCAAGAGGAGACTAGCGGGGGTGAAGAGACCCAGTACTTC. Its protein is CASSQEETSGGEETQYF.

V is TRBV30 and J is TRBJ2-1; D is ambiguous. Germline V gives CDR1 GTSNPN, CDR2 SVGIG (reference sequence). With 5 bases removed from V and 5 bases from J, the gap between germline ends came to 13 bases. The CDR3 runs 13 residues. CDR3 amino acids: CAWVRWANNEQFF. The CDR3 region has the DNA TGTGCCTGGGTCAGGTGGGCTAACAATGAGCAGTTCTTC.

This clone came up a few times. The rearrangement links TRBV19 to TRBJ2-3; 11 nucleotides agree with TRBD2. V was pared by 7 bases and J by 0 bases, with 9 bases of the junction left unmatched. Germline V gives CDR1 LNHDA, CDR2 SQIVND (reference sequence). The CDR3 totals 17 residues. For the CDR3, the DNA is TGTGCCAGTACTCCACTCAGACTAGCGGGAAGCACAGATACGCAGTATTTT. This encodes CASTPLRLAGSTDTQYF.

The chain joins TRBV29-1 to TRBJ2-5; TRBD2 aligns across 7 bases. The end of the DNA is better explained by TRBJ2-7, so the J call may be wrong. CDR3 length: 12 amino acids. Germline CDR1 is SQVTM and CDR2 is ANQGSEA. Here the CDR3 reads CSVVSSGYEQYF. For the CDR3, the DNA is TGCAGCGTTGTGTCTAGCGGATACGAGCAGTACTTC.

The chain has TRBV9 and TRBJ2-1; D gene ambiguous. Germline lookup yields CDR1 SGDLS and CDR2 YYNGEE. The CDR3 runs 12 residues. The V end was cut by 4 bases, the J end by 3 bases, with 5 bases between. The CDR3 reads CASSSLYNEQFF. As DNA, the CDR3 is TGTGCCAGCAGCTCCCTCTACAATGAGCAGTTCTTC.

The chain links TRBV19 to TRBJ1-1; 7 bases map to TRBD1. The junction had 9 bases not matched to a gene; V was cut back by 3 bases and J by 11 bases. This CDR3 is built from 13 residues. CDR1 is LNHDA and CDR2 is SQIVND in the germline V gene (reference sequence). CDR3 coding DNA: TGTGCCAGTAGTATTACCAGGGGGGTCGGGGCTTTCTTT. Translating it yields CASSITRGVGAFF.

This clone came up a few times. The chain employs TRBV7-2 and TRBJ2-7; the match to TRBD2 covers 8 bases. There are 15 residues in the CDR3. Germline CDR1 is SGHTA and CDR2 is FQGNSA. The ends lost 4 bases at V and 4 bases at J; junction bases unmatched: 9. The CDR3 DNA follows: TGTGCCAGCAGCTCCCCGGGAGGGCCCTCGTACGAGCAGTACTTC. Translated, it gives CASSSPGGPSYEQYF.

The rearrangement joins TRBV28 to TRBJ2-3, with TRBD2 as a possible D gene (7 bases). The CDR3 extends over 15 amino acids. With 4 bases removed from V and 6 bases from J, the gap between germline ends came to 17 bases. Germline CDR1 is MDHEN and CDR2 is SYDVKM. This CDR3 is CASSSAGAHSDTQYF. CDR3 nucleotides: TGTGCCAGCAGTTCCGCGGGGGCCCACTCCGATACGCAGTATTTT.

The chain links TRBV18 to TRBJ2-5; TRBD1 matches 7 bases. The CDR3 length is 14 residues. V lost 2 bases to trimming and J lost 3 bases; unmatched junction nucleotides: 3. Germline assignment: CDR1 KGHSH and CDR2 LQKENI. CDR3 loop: CASSPNTGEETQYF. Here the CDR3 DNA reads TGTGCCAGCTCACCAAATACAGGGGAAGAGACCCAGTACTTC.

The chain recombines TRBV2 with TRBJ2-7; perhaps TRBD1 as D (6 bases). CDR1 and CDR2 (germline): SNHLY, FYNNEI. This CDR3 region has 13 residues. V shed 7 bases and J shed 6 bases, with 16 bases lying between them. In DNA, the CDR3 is TGTGCCAGCAACATGCTTATGACAGGCGAGCAGTACTTC. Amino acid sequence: CASNMLMTGEQYF. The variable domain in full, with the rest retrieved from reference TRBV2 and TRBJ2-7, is EPEVTQTPSHQVTQMGQEVILRCVPISNHLYFYWYRQILGQKVEFLVSFYNNEISEKSEIFDDQFSVERPDGSNFTLKIRSTKLEDSAMYFCASNMLMTGEQYFGPGTRLTVT.

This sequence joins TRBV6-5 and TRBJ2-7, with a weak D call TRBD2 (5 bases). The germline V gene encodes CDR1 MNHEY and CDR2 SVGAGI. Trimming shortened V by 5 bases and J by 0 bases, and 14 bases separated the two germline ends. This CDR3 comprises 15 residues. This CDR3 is CASSLNTGSSYEQYF. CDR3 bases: TGTGCCAGCAGTCTCAATACGGGGTCCTCCTACGAGCAGTACTTC.

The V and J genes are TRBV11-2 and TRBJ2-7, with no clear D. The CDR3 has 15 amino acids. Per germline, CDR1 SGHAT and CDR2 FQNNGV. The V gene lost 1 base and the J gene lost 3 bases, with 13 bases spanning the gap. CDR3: CASSLGAKTSYEQYF. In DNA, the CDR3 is TGTGCCAGCAGCTTAGGGGCAAAAACGAGCTACGAGCAGTACTTC. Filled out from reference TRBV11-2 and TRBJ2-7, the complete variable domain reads EAGVAQSPRYKIIEKRQSVAFWCNPISGHATLYWYQQILGQGPKLLIQFQNNGVVDDSQLPKDRFSAERLKGVDSTLKIQPAKLEDSAVYLCASSLGAKTSYEQYFGPGTRLTVT.

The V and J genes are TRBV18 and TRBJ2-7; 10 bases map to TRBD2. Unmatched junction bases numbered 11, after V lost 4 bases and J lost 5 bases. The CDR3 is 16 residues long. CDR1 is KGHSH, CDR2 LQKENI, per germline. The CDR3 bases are TGTGCCAGCTCACTGGGAAGCGGGGGGGCTCACCACGAGCAGTACTTC. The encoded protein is CASSLGSGGAHHEQYF.

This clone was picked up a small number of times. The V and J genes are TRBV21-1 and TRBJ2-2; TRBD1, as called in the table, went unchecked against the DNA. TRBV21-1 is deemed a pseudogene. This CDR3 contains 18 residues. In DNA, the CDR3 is TGTGCCAGCAGCAATTCGGGCAGGGCTTACAGGGGCACCGGGGAGCTGTTTTTT. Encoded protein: CASSNSGRAYRGTGELFF.

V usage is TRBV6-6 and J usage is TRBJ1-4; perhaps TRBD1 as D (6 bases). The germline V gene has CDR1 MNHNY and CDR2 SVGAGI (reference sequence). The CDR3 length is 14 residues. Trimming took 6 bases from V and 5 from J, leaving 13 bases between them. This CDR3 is CASSQQGPNEKLFF. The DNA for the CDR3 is TGTGCCAGCAGCCAACAGGGCCCCAATGAAAAACTGTTTTTT.

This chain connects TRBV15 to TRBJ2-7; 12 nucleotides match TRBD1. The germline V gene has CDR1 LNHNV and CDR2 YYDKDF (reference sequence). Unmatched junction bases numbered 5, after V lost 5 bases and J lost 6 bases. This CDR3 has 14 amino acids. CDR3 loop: CATSPGQGAFEQYF. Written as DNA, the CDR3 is TGTGCCACCAGCCCGGGACAGGGGGCTTTCGAGCAGTACTTC.

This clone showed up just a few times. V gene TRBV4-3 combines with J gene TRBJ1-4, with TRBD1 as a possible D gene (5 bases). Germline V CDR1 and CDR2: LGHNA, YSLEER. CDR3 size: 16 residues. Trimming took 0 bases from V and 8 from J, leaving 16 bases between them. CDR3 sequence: CASSQDFDSLGEKLFF. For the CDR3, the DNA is TGCGCCAGCAGCCAAGATTTCGACAGTCTTGGGGAAAAACTGTTTTTT.

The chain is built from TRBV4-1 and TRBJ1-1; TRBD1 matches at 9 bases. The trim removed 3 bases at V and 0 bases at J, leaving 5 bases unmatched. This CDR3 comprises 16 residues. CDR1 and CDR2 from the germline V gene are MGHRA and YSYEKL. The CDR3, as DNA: TGCGCCAGCAGCCAGCCCTACAGGGGGCTGAACACTGAAGCTTTCTTT. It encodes CASSQPYRGLNTEAFF.

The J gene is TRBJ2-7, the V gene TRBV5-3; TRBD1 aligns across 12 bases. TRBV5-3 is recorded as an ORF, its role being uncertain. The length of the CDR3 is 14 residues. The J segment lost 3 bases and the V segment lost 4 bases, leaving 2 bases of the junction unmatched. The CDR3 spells CARSGTGGDYEQYF. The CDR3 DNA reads TGTGCCAGAAGCGGGACAGGGGGCGACTACGAGCAGTACTTC.

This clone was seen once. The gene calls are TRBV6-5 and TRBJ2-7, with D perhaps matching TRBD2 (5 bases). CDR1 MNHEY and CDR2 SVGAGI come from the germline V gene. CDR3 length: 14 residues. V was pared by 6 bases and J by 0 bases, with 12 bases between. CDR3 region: CASSHGGFSYEQYF. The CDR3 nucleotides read TGTGCCAGCAGCCACGGCGGGTTCTCCTACGAGCAGTACTTC.

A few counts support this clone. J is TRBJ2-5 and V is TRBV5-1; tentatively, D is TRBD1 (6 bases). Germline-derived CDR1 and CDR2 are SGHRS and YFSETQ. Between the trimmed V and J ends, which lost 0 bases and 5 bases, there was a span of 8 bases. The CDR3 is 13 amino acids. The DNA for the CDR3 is TGCGCCAGCAGCTTGGAGAGGGGGGAGACCCAGTACTTC. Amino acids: CASSLERGETQYF.

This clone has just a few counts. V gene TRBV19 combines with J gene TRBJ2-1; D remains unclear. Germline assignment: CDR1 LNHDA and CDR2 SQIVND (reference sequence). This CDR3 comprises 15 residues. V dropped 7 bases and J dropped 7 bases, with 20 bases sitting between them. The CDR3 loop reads CASTIQRGAGNEQFF. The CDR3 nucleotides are TGTGCCAGTACCATCCAGCGTGGAGCCGGTAATGAGCAGTTCTTC.

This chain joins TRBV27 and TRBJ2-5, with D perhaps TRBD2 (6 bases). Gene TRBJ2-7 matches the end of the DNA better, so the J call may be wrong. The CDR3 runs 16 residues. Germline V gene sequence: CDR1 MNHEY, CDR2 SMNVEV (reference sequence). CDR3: CASSLTAGLPSYEQYF. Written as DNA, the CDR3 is TGTGCCAGCAGTTTAACGGCGGGACTCCCCTCCTACGAGCAGTACTTC.

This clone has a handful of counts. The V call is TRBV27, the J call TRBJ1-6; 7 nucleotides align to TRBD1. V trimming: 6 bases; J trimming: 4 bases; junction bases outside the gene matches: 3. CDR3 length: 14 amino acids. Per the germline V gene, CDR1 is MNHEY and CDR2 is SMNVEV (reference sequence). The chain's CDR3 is CASRGTAYNSPLHF. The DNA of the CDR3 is TGTGCCAGCAGGGGGACAGCTTATAATTCACCCCTCCACTTT.

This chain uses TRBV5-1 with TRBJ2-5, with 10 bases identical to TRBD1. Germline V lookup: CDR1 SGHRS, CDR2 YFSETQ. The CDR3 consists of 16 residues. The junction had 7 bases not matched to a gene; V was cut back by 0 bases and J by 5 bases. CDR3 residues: CASSLEGTGVWETQYF. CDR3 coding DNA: TGCGCCAGCAGCTTGGAGGGGACAGGGGTATGGGAGACCCAGTACTTC. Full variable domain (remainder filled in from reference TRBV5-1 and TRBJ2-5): KAGVTQTPRYLIKTRGQQVTLSCSPISGHRSVSWYQQTPGQGLQFLFEYFSETQRNKGNFPGRFSGRQFSNSRSEMNVSTLELGDSALYLCASSLEGTGVWETQYFGPGTRLLVL.

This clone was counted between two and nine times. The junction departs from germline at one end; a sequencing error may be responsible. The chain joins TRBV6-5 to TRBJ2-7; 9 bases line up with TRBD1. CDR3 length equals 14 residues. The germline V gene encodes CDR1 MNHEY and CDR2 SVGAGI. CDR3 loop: CASSNSDRGYEQYF. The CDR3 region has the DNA TGTGCCAGCAGTAACTCGGACAGGGGTTACGAGCAGTACTTC.

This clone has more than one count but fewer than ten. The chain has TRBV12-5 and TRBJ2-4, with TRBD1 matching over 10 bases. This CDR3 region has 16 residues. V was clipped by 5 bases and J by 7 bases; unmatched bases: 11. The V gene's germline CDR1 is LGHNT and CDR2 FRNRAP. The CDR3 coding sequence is TGTGCTAGTGGTCCCGGGCAGACAGGGGGCGTCAACATTCAGTACTTC. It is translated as CASGPGQTGGVNIQYF.

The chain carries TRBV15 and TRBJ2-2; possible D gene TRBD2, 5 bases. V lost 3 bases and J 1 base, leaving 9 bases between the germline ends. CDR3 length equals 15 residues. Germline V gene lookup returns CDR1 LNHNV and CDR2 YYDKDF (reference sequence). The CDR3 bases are TGTGCCACCAGCAGCGTCGGAGGGAACACCGGGGAGCTGTTTTTT. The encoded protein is CATSSVGGNTGELFF.

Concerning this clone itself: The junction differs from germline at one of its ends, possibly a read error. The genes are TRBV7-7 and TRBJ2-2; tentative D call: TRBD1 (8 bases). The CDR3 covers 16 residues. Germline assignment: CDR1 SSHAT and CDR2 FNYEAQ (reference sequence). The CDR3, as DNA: TGTGCTAGCAGCCGCCTCGGACAGGGAGGGACCGGGGAGCTGTTTTTT. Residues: CASSRLGQGGTGELFF. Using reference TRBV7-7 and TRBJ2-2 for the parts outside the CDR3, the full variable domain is GAGVSQSPRYKVTKRGQDVTLRCDPISSHATLYWYQQALGQGPEFLTYFNYEAQPDKSGLPSDRFSAERPEGSISTLTIQRTEQRDSAMYRCASSRLGQGGTGELFFGEGSRLTVL.

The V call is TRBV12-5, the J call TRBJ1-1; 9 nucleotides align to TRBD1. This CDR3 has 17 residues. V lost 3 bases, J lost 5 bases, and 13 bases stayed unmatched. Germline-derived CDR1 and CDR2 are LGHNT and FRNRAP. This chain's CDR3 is CASGFSGQGWMRTEAFF. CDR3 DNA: TGTGCTAGTGGTTTCTCGGGACAGGGTTGGATGAGGACTGAAGCTTTCTTT.

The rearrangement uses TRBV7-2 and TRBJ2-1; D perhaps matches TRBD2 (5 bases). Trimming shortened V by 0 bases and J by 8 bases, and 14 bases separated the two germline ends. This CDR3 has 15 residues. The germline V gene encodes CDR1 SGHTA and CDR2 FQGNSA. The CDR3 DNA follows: TGTGCCAGCAGCTTAGCGTCCCGGGGTGTGGATGAGCAGTTCTTC. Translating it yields CASSLASRGVDEQFF.